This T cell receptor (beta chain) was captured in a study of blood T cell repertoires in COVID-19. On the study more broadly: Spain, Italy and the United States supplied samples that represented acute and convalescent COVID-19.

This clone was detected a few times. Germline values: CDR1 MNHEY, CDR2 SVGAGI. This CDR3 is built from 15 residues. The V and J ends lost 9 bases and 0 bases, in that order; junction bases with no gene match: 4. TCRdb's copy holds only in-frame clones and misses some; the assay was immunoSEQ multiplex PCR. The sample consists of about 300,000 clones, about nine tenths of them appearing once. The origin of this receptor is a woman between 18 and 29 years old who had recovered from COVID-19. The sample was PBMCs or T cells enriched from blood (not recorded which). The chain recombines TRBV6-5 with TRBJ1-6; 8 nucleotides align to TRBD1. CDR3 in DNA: TGTGCCAGGAGACAGGGGCCCTCCTATAATTCACCCCTCCACTTT. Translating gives CARRQGPSYNSPLHF.